This TCR beta chain was observed in a study of response to subunit inactivated influenza vaccine. General study results and limits: It was suggested by the authors that few new T cells are recruited by each seasonal influenza vaccination.

CDR1 and CDR2 from the germline V gene are DFQATT and SNEGSKA (reference sequence). The CDR3 length is 13 residues. With 3 bases removed from V and 2 bases from J, the gap between germline ends came to 10 bases. TCRdb re-analysed the RT-PCR reads in MiXCR, keeping a single row per CDR3 protein. The table lists about 540,000 distinct CDR3 sequences, roughly 25% of them singletons. As to this clonotype: Its matching antigen is unknown.

These sequences were also reported in another study, on T cells expressing NK-cell markers. Per that paper: Making the TCR beta cDNA relied on 5'RACE template switching with UMIs.

The input for sequencing was CD4+ T cells sorted from PBMCs, taken approximately 13 days after vaccination. The origin of this receptor is a man aged 50 to 60 who received an inactivated influenza vaccine. The chain links TRBV20-1 to TRBJ1-2, with D unresolved. DNA for the CDR3: TGCAGTGCTAGGCGACAAGGGAACTATGGCTACACCTTC. Protein sequence: CSARRQGNYGYTF.